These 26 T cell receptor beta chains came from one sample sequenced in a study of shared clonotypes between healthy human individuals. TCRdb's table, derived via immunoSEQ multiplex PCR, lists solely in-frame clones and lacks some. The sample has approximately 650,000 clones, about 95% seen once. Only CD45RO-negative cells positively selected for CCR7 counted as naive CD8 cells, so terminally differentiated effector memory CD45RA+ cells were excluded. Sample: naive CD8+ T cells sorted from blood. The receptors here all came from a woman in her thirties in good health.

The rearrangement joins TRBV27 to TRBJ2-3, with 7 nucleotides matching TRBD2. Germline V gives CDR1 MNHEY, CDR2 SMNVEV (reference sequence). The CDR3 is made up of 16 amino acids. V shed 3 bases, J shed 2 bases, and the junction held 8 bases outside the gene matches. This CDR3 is CASSFQREVLTDTQYF. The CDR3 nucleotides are TGTGCCAGCAGTTTTCAACGGGAGGTTCTCACAGATACGCAGTATTTT.

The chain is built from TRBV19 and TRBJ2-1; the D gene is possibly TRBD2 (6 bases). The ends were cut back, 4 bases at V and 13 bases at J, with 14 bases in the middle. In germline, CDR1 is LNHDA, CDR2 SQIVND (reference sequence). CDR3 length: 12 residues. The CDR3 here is CASSTPGLSQFF. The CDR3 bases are TGTGCCAGTAGTACCCCGGGACTTTCACAGTTCTTC.

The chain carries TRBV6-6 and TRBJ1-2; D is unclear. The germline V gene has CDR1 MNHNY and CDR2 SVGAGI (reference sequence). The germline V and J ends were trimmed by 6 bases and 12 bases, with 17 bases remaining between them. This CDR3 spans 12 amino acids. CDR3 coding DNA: TGTGCCAGCAGCCCTGACACCCACACGGACACCTTC. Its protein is CASSPDTHTDTF.

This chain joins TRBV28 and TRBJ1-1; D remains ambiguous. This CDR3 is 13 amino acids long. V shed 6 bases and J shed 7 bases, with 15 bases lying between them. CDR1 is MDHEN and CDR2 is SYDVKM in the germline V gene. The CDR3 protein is CASSLLMRSEAFF. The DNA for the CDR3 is TGTGCCAGCAGCCTTCTTATGCGGAGTGAAGCTTTCTTT.

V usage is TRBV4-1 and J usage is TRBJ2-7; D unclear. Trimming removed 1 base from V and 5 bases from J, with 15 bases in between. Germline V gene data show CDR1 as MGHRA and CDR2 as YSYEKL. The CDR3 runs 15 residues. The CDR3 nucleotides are TGCGCCAGCAGCCAAGTCGGTGGGGTCTTCCACGAGCAGTACTTC. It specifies CASSQVGGVFHEQYF.

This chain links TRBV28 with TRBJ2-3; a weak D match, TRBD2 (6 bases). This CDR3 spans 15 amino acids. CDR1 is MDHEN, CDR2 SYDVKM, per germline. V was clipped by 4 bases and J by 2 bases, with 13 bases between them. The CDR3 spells CASSSPGLITDTQYF. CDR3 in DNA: TGTGCCAGCAGTTCCCCGGGACTCATCACAGATACGCAGTATTTT.

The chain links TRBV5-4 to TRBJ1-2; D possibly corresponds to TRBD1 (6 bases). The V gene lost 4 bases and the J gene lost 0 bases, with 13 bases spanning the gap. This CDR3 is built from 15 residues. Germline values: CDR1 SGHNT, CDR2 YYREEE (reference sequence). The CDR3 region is CASSPPTGTNYGYTF. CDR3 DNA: TGTGCCAGCAGCCCCCCGACAGGAACTAACTATGGCTACACCTTC.

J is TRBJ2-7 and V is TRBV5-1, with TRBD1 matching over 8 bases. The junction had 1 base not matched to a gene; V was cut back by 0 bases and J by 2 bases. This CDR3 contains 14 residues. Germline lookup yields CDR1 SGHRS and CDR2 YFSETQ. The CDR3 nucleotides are TGCGCCAGCAGCTTGGACAGGGGGGCCTACGAGCAGTACTTC. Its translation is CASSLDRGAYEQYF.

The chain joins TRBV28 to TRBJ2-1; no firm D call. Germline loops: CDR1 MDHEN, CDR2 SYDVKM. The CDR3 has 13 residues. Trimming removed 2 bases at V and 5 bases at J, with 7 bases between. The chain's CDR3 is CASSLIGNNEQFF. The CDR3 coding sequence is TGTGCCAGCAGTTTAATCGGAAACAATGAGCAGTTCTTC.

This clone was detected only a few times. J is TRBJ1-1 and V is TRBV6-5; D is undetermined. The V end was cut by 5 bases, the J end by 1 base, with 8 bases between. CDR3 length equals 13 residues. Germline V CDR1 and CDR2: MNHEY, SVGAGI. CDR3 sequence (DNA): TGTGCCAGCAGTCCGGGTTGGAACACTGAAGCTTTCTTT. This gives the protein CASSPGWNTEAFF.

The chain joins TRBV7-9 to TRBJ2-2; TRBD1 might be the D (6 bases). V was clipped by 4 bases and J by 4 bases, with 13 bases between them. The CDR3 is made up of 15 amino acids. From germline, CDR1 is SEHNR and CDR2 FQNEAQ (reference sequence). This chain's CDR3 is CASSSGEQITGELFF. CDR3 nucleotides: TGTGCCAGCAGCTCAGGGGAACAGATCACCGGGGAGCTGTTTTTT.

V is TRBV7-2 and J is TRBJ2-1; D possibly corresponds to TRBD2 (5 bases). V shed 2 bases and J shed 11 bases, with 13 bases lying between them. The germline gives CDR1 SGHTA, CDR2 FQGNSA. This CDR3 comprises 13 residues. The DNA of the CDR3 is TGTGCCAGCAGCTTATTGATGGCTAGCCAGCAGTTCTTC. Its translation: CASSLLMASQQFF.

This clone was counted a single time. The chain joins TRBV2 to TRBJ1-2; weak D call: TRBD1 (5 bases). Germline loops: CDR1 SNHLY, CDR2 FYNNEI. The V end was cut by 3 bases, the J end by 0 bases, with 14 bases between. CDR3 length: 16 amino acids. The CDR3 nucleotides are TGTGCCAGCAGTGAGGGGGGTGGGAAAGCTAACTATGGCTACACCTTC. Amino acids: CASSEGGGKANYGYTF.

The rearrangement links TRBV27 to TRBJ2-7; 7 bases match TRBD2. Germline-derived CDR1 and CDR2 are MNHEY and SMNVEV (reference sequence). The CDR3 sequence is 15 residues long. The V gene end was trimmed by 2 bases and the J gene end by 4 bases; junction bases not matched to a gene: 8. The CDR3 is CASSLGGEGPYEQYF. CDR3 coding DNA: TGTGCCAGCAGTTTAGGGGGGGAAGGTCCGTACGAGCAGTACTTC.

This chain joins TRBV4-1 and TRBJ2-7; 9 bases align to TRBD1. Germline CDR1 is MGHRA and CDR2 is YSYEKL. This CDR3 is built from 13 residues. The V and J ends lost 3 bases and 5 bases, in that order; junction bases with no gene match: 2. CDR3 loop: CASSQGQGHEQYF. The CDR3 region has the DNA TGCGCCAGCAGCCAGGGACAGGGCCACGAGCAGTACTTC.

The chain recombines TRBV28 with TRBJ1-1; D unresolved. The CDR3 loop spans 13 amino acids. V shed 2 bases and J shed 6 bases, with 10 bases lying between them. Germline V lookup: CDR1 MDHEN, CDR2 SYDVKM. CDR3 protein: CASSLMSGAEAFF. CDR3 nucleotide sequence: TGTGCCAGCAGTTTAATGTCCGGTGCTGAAGCTTTCTTT.

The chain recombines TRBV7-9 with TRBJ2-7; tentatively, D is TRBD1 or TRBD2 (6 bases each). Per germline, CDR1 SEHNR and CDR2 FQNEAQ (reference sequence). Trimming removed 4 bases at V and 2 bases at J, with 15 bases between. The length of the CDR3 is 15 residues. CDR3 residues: CASSWRDTDTYEQYF. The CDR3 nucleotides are TGTGCCAGCAGCTGGAGGGACACCGATACCTACGAGCAGTACTTC.

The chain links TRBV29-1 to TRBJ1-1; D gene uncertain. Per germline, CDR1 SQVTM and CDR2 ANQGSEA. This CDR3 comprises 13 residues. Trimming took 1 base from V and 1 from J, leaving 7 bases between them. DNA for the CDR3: TGCAGCGTTGAAGCAGATTCGAACACTGAAGCTTTCTTT. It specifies CSVEADSNTEAFF.

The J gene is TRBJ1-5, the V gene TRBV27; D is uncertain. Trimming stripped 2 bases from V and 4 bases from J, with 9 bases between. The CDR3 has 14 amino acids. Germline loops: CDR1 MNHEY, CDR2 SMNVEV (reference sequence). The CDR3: CASSLAPFNQPQHF. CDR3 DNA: TGTGCCAGCAGTTTAGCCCCCTTTAATCAGCCCCAGCATTTT.

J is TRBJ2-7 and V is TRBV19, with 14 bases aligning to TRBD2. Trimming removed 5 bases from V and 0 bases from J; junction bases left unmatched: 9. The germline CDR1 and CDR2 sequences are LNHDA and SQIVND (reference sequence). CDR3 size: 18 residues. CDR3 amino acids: CASSPEGLAGGSSYEQYF. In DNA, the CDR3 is TGTGCCAGTAGTCCAGAAGGACTAGCGGGAGGCTCCTCCTACGAGCAGTACTTC.

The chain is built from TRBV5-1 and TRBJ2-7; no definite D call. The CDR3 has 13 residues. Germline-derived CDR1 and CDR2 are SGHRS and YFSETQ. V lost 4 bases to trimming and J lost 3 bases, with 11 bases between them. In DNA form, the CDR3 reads TGCGCCAGCAGCCTGCCGGCGGACTACGAGCAGTACTTC. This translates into CASSLPADYEQYF.

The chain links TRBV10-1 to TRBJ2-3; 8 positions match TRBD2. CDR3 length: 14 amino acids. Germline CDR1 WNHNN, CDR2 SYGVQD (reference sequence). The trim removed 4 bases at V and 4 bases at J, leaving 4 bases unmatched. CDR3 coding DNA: TGCGCCAGCAGTGGGACTAGCCCATCAGATACGCAGTATTTT. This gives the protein CASSGTSPSDTQYF.

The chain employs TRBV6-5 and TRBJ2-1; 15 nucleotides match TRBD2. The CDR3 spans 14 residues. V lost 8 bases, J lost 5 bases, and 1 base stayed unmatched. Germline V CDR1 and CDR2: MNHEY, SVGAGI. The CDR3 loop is CASGTSGGNNEQFF. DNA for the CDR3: TGTGCCAGCGGGACTAGCGGGGGGAACAATGAGCAGTTCTTC.

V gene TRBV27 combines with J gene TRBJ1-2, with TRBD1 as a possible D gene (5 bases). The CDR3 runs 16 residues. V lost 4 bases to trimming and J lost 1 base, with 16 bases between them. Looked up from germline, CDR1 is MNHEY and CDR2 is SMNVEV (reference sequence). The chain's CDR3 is CASSYDARGFNYGYTF. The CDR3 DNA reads TGTGCCAGCAGTTACGACGCGCGGGGGTTTAACTATGGCTACACCTTC.

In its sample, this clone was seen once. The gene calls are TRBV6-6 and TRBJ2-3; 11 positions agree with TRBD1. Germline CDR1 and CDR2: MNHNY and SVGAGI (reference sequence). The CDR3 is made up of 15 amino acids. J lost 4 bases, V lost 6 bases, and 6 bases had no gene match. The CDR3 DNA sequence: TGTGCCAGCAGCCCATTGGGACAGGGGGCAGATACGCAGTATTTT. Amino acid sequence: CASSPLGQGADTQYF.

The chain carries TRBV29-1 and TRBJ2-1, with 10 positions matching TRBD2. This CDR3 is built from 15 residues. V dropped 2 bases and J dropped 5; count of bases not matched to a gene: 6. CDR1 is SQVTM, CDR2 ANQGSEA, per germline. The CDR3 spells CSVEIRAGGNNEQFF. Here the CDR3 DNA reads TGCAGCGTTGAAATTAGAGCGGGAGGGAACAATGAGCAGTTCTTC.